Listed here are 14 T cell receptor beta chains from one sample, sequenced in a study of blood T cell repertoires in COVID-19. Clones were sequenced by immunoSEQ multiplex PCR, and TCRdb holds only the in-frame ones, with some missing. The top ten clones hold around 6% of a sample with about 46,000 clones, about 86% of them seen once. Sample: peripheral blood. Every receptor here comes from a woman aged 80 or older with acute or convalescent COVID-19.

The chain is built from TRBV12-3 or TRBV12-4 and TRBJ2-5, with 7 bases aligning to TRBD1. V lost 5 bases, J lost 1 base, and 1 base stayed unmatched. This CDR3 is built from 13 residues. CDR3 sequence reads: CASSRDSQETQYF. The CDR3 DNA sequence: TGTGCCAGCAGTAGGGACAGCCAAGAGACCCAGTACTTC.

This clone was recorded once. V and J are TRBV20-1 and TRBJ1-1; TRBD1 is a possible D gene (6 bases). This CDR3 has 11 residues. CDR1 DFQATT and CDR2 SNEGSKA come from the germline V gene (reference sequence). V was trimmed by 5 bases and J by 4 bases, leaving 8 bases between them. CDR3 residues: CSAVQGTEAFF. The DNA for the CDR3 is TGCAGTGCTGTACAGGGCACTGAAGCTTTCTTT.

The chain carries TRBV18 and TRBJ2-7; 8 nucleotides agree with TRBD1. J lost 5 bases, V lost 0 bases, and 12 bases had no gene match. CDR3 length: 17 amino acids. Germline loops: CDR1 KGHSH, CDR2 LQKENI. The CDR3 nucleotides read TGTGCCAGCTCACCACCGATAGGACAGGGAGAGTTTAACGAGCAGTACTTC. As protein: CASSPPIGQGEFNEQYF. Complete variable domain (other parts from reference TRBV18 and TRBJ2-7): NAGVMQNPRHLVRRRGQEARLRCSPMKGHSHVYWYRQLPEEGLKFMVYLQKENIIDESGMPKERFSAEFPKEGPSILRIQQVVRGDSAAYFCASSPPIGQGEFNEQYFGPGTRLTVT.

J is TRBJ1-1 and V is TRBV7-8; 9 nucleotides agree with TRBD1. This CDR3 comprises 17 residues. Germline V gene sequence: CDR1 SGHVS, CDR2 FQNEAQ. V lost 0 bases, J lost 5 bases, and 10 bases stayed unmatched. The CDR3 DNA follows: TGTGCCAGCAGCTTAGCGAACAGGGGGCGCGAAGTTACTGAAGCTTTCTTT. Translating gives CASSLANRGREVTEAFF.

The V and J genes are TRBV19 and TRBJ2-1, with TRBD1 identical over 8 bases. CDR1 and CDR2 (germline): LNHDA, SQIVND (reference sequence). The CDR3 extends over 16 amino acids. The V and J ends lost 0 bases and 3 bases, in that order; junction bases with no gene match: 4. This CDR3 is CASSIDRGPGYNEQFF. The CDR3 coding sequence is TGTGCCAGTAGTATAGACAGGGGGCCGGGCTACAATGAGCAGTTCTTC.

The CDR3 reads CASTDLQGNYGYTF. As DNA, the CDR3 is TGCGCCAGCACAGACTTACAGGGGAACTATGGCTACACCTTC. This rearrangement joins TRBV5-1 to TRBJ1-2; 7 nucleotides agree with TRBD1. The CDR3 runs 14 residues. J gave up 2 bases and V 6 bases, and 7 bases lay outside the gene matches. The germline gives CDR1 SGHRS, CDR2 YFSETQ. Variable domain in full (rest from reference TRBV5-1 and TRBJ1-2): KAGVTQTPRYLIKTRGQQVTLSCSPISGHRSVSWYQQTPGQGLQFLFEYFSETQRNKGNFPGRFSGRQFSNSRSEMNVSTLELGDSALYLCASTDLQGNYGYTFGSGTRLTVV.

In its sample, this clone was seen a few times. CDR3 region: CSAGEGQALWGYTF. The CDR3 nucleotides read TGCAGCGCAGGGGAGGGACAGGCGCTTTGGGGCTACACCTTC. The J gene is TRBJ1-2, the V gene TRBV29-1, with 8 nucleotides matching TRBD1. V lost 7 bases to trimming and J lost 8 bases; unmatched junction nucleotides: 15. Germline-derived CDR1 and CDR2 are SQVTM and ANQGSEA. The CDR3 consists of 14 residues.

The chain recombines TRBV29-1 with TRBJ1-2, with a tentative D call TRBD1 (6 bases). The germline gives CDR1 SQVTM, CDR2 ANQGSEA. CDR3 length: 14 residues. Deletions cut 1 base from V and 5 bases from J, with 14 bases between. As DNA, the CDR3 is TGCAGCGTTGAAGCGGGTACAGGGCGGTATGGCTACACCTTC. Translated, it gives CSVEAGTGRYGYTF.

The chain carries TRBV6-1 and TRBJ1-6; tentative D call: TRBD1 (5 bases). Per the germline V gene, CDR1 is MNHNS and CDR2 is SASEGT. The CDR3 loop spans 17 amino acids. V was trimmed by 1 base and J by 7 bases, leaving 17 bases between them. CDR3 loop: CASSEDRRGRKNSPLHF. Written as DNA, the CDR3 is TGTGCCAGCAGTGAAGATAGGAGGGGAAGGAAGAATTCACCCCTCCACTTT.

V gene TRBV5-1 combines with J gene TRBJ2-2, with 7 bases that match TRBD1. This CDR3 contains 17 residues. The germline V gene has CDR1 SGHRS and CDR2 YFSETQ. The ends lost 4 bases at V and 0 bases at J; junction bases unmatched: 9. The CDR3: CASSRKGQPTNTGELFF. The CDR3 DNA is TGCGCCAGCAGCCGCAAGGGACAGCCGACGAACACCGGGGAGCTGTTTTTT.

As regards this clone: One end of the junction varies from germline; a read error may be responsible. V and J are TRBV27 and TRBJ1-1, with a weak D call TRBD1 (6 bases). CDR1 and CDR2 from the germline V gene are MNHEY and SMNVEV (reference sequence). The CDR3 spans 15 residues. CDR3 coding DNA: TGTGCCAGTAGTTCGTACAGGGCCTTAAACACTGAAGCTTTCTTT. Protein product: CASSSYRALNTEAFF.

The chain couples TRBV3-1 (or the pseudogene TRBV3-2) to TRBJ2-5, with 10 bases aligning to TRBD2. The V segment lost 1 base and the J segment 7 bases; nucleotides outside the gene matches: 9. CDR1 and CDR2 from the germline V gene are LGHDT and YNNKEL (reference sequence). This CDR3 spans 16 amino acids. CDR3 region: CASSQGSSGGAGTQYF. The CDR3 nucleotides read TGTGCCAGCAGCCAAGGATCCAGCGGGGGGGCGGGGACCCAGTACTTC.

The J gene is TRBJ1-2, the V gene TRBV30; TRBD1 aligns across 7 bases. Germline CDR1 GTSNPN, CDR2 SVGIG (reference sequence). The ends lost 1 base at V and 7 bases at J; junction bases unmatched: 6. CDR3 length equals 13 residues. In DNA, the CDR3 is TGTGCCTGGAGTGACAGGGGAAGTTTTGGCTACACCTTC. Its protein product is CAWSDRGSFGYTF.

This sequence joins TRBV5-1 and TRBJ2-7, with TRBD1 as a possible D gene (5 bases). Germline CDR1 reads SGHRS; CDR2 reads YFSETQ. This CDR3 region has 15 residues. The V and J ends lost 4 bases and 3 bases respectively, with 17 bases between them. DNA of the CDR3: TGCGCCAGCAGCCCTGCTTTTGACAGAGACTACGAGCAGTACTTC. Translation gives CASSPAFDRDYEQYF.